The clone carrying this T cell receptor beta chain was counted at least ten times. Antigen specificity is unknown. The sample comes from a study of T cell repertoires in cytomegalovirus infection. Study results and limitations: Identification of carriers of CMV plus the relevant HLA was achieved through cumulative public TCR beta family frequency.

Each CDR3 protein gets one entry after TCRdb re-called the reads with MiXCR. The table shows 150,000 to 200,000 distinct CDR3 sequences, with roughly 20% occurring only once. In germline, CDR1 is SEHNR, CDR2 FQNEAQ (reference sequence). Trimming cost V 0 bases and J 7 bases, with 7 bases left between them. The CDR3 runs to 13 residues. This receptor was taken from a human donor in good health (CMV status not recorded). Some clones in this sample may be carry-over from other donors' samples. The rearrangement links TRBV7-9 to TRBJ1-5; a weak D match, TRBD1 (6 bases). Sequenced: PBMCs. The CDR3 loop reads CASSLAGGQPQHF. The CDR3 DNA sequence: TGTGCCAGCAGCTTAGCGGGGGGCCAGCCCCAGCATTTT.